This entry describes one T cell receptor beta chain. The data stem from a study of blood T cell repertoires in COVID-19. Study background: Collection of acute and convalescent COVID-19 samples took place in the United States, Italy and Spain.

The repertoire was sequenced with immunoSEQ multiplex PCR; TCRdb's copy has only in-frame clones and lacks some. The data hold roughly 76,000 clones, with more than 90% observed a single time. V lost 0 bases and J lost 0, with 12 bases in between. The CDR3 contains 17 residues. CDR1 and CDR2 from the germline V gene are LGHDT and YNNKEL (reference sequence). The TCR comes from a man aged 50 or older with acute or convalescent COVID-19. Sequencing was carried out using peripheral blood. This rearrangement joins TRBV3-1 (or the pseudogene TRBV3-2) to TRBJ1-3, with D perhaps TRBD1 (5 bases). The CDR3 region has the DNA TGTGCCAGCAGCCAAGATTTTGGACATAACTCTGGAAACACCATATATTTT. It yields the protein CASSQDFGHNSGNTIYF.